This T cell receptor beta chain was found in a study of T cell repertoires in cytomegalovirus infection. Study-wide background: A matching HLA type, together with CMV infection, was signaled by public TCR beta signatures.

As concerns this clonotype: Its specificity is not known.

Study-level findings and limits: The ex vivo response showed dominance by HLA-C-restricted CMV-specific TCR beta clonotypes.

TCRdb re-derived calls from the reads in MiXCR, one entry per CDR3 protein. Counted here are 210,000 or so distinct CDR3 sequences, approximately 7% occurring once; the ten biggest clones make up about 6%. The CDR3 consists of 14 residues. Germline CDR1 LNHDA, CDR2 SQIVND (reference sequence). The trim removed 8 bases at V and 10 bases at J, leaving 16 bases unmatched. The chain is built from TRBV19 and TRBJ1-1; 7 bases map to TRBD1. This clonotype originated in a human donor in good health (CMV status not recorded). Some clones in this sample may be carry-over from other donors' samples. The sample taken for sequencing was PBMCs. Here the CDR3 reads CASRQGTGAMVAFF. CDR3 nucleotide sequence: TGTGCCAGTCGACAGGGTACAGGGGCTATGGTAGCTTTCTTT.